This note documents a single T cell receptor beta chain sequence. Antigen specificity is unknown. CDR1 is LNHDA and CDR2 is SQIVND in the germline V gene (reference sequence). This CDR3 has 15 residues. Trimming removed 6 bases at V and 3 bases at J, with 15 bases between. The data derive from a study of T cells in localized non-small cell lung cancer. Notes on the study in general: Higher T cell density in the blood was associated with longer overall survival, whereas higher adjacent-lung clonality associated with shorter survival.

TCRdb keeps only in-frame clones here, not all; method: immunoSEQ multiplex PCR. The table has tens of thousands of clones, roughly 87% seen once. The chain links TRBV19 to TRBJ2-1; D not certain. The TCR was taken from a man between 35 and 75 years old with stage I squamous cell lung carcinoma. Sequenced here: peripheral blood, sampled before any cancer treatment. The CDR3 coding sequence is TGTGCCAGTAGGGACGAGAGGTTTATCTACAATGAGCAGTTCTTC. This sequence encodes CASRDERFIYNEQFF.